Sequencing of this TCR beta chain was carried out in a study of blood T cells in healthy people across ages. Overall study results and limits: It was the long-lived donors that had more naive CD4+ cells and higher diversity than aged donors. PBMC samples, being unsorted, prevented any conclusive comparison of naive and antigen-experienced cells.

This clonotype showed up just a few times. Its antigen is unidentified. A second 7 to 11 cycle PCR used barcoded and J-beta primers. Every sample returned 2.5 million or more CDR3-containing paired-end reads. TCRdb processed the 5' RACE reads anew with MiXCR; each CDR3 protein has one entry. The data contain about a million distinct CDR3 sequences, roughly 51% of them singletons. Samples had at least 7 million PBMCs isolated from them. There are 15 residues in the CDR3. The trim removed 4 bases at V and 3 bases at J, leaving 6 bases unmatched. Germline V gene lookup returns CDR1 SGHDN and CDR2 FVKESK. The TCR originated in a woman between 55 and 75 years old in good health. The genes are TRBV14 and TRBJ2-3, with 8 bases that match TRBD1. Sequenced input: blood. CDR3 loop: CASSPWDRTTDTQYF. The CDR3 region has the DNA TGTGCCAGCAGCCCTTGGGACAGGACGACAGATACGCAGTATTTT.